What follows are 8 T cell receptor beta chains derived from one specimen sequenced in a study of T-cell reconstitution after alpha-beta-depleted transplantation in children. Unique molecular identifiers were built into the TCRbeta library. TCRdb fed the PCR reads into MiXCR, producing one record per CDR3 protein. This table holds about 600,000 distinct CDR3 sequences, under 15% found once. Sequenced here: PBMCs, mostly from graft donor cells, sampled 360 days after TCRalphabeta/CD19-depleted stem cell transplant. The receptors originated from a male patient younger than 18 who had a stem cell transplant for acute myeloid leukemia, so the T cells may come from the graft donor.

This CDR3 reads CASSIRTSGPFEQYF. The CDR3 DNA reads TGCGCCAGCAGCATACGGACTAGCGGGCCTTTCGAGCAGTACTTC. The chain carries TRBV4-3 and TRBJ2-7, with TRBD2 matching over 11 bases. In germline, CDR1 is LGHNA, CDR2 YSLEER. The CDR3 covers 15 residues. J lost 6 bases, V lost 5 bases, and 9 bases had no gene match.

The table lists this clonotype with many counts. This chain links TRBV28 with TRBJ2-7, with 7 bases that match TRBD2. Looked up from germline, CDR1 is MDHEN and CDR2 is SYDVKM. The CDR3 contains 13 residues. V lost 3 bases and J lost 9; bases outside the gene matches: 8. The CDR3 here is CASSFWRESGQYF. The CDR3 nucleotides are TGTGCCAGCAGTTTTTGGCGGGAGAGCGGGCAGTACTTC.

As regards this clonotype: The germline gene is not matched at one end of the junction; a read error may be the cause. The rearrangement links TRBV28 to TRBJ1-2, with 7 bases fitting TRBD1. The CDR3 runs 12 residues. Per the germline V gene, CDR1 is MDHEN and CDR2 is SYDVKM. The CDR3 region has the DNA TGTGCCAGCAGTCTCCCGGGACAGCTGCCCGCCTTC. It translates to CASSLPGQLPAF.

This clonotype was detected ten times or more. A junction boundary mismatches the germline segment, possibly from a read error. CDR3 residues: CASSLYSGEAYNEQFF. In nucleotides, the CDR3 is TGTGCTAGCAGCTTATACTCGGGAGAAGCCTACAATGAGCAGTTCTTC. The gene calls are TRBV7-7 and TRBJ2-1; maybe TRBD2 (6 bases). The CDR3 totals 16 residues. Germline CDR1 reads SSHAT; CDR2 reads FNYEAQ (reference sequence). The variable domain in full, completed from reference TRBV7-7 and TRBJ2-1, reads GAGVSQSPRYKVTKRGQDVTLRCDPISSHATLYWYQQALGQGPEFLTYFNYEAQPDKSGLPSDRFSAERPEGSISTLTIQRTEQRDSAMYRCASSLYSGEAYNEQFFGPGTRLTVL.

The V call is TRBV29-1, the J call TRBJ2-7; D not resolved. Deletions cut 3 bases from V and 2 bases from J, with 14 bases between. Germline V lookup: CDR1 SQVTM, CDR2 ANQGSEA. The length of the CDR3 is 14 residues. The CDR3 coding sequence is TGCAGCGTTGATCTCGGCCCGCAAACCTACGAGCAGTACTTC. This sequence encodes CSVDLGPQTYEQYF.

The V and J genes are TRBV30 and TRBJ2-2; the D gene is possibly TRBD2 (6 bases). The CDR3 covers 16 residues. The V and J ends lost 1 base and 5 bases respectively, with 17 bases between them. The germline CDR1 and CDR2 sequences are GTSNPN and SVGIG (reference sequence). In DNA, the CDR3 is TGTGCCTGGAGTGCGACTAGGACCACGAGGACCGGGGAGCTGTTTTTT. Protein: CAWSATRTTRTGELFF.

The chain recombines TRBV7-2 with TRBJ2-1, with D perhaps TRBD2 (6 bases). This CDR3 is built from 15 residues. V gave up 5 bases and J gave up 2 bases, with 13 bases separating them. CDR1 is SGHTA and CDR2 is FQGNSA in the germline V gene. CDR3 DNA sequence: TGTGCCAGCAGCCGCCCGGGAGAAGCCTACAATGAGCAGTTCTTC. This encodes CASSRPGEAYNEQFF.

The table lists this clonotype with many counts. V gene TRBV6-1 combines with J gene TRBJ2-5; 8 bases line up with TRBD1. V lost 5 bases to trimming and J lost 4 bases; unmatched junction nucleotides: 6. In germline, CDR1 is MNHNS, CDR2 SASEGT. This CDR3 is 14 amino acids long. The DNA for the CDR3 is TGTGCCAGCAGTCCACGGACAGGGCGAGAGACCCAGTACTTC. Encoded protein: CASSPRTGRETQYF.